This is a list of T cell receptor beta chains from one sample in a study of graft-versus-host responses after intestinal transplantation. Generated by immunoSEQ multiplex PCR, the TCRdb table keeps only in-frame clones and is missing some. This table holds some 120,000 clones, about nine tenths found once. No antigens are known for them. The source material was unstimulated CD4+ T cells sorted from spleen or lymph node cells, sampled before intestinal transplant. These receptors all come from a human donor who received an intestinal transplant. The CDR3 runs from the conserved cysteine through the conserved F or W. D genes are given only for firm matches. A clone size is listed for some rows: how often the clone was seen (once, few, many), or a class if it is expanded.

TRBD1	.	TRBV19	TRBJ1-1	TGTGCCAGTAGTTCCCGGGACAGGGACACTGAAGCTTTCTTT	CASSSRDRDTEAFF
TRBD2	few	TRBV10-2	TRBJ2-1	TGCGCCAGTAGCGGGACCTCGAATGAGCAGTTCTTC	CASSGTSNEQFF
TRBD1	.	TRBV27	TRBJ1-5	TGTGCCAGCAGTCATGCGGGGACAGGGGATACTCAGCCCCAGCATTTT	CASSHAGTGDTQPQHF
.	.	TRBV29-1	TRBJ2-7	TGCAGCGTTGGGAGAACGGATTCCTACGAGCAGTACTTC	CSVGRTDSYEQYF
TRBD2	.	TRBV30	TRBJ2-1	TGTGCCTGGGAGGGTGGGGCGGGAGGGGGTGAGCAGTTCTTC	CAWEGGAGGGEQFF
TRBD2	.	TRBV2	TRBJ2-1	TGTGCCAGCAGGCTAGCGGGAGGGTTTATCCATGAGCAGTTCTTC	CASRLAGGFIHEQFF
TRBD1	.	TRBV9	TRBJ1-2	TGTGCCAGCAGCGAGGGGGCGCGGCCCACCCATGGCTACACCTTC	CASSEGARPTHGYTF
TRBD1	.	TRBV7-9	TRBJ1-3	TGTGCCAGCAGCTATGGGACAGTTGCCTTCTCTGGAAACACCATATATTTT	CASSYGTVAFSGNTIYF
.	.	TRBV28	TRBJ1-3	TGTGCCAGCAGCTCTCAAGGGGTAGAAGGAAACACCATATATTTT	CASSSQGVEGNTIYF
TRBD1	.	TRBV11-2	TRBJ1-5	TGTGCCAGCAGTCCAGGGGGCTTCAATCAGCCCCAGCATTTT	CASSPGGFNQPQHF
TRBD1	.	TRBV7-8	TRBJ1-4	TGTGCCAGCAGCTTAGGTCGGACCCGACAGGGGAGGGAAAAACTGTTTTTT	CASSLGRTRQGREKLFF
TRBD1	.	TRBV5-1	TRBJ2-6	TGCGCCAGCAGCTTGGCCAATAGTCCCGGGACAGGGTCTGGGGCCAACGTCCTGACTTTC	CASSLANSPGTGSGANVLTF
TRBD1	.	TRBV29-1	TRBJ2-7	TGCAGCGCTCCGGGACAGGGGGATTTACTCTACAAGCAGTACTTC	CSAPGQGDLLYKQYF
TRBD2	.	TRBV7-8	TRBJ2-1	TGTGCCAGCAGCTTCGGCGGGGGGAGCTCCTACAATGAGCAGTTCTTC	CASSFGGGSSYNEQFF
.	.	TRBV18	TRBJ2-7	TGTGCCAGCTCACGGGGGGGGCCCATCTACGAGCAGTACTTC	CASSRGGPIYEQYF
TRBD1	.	TRBV7-2	TRBJ1-4	TGTGCCAGCAGCTTAGACCAGGGGGCTCAAAAACTGTTTTTT	CASSLDQGAQKLFF
.	.	TRBV15	TRBJ1-6	TGTGCCACCAGCAGAGATTTAGGGGGTTATTCACCCCTCCACTTT	CATSRDLGGYSPLHF
.	.	TRBV23-1	TRBJ2-7	TGCGCCAGCAGTCCCCCAGGGGATAGGAACGAGCAGTACTTC	CASSPPGDRNEQYF
TRBD2	.	TRBV9	TRBJ2-3	TGTGCCAGCAGCGTAGTAAGCGGGAGGGAGAATACGCAGTATTTT	CASSVVSGRENTQYF
.	.	TRBV5-1	TRBJ1-2	TGCGCCAGCAGCTATACAGACTATGGCTACACCTTC	CASSYTDYGYTF
.	.	TRBV10-1	TRBJ1-3	TGCGCCAGCTCCTTCAGGGAAGGTCCTGGAAACACCATATATTTT	CASSFREGPGNTIYF
.	.	TRBV29-1	TRBJ2-3	TGCAGCGTTAGCTTGCTGACAGATACGCAGTATTTT	CSVSLLTDTQYF
TRBD2	.	TRBV5-1	TRBJ2-1	TGCGCCAGCAGCGCGGGAGATCGGTACAATGAGCAGTTCTTC	CASSAGDRYNEQFF
TRBD1	.	TRBV30	TRBJ1-5	TGTGCGTGGACAGGGGAAAGCAATCAGCCCCAGCATTTT	CAWTGESNQPQHF
.	.	TRBV11-3	TRBJ1-2	TGTGCCAGCAGCTTAGCCCAGAACTATGGCTACACCTTC	CASSLAQNYGYTF
TRBD2	.	TRBV19	TRBJ2-4	TGTGCCAGTAGCAGACTAGCGGGAGGGTTAGGCAAAAACATTCAGTACTTC	CASSRLAGGLGKNIQYF
.	.	TRBV21-1	TRBJ2-2	TGTGCCAGCAGCAACGAACAGGGGAAGGACACCGGGGAGCTGTTTTTT	CASSNEQGKDTGELFF
TRBD2	.	TRBV5-1	TRBJ2-3	TGCGCCAGCAGCTTGGCCGCGGGAGGGGGAGATACGCAGTATTTT	CASSLAAGGGDTQYF
.	.	TRBV28	TRBJ1-1	TGTGCCAGCAGACAAACAGCGAACACTGAAGCTTTCTTT	CASRQTANTEAFF
.	.	TRBV7-2	TRBJ1-6	TGTGCCAGCAGCTTATCGGCAGGGAATAATTCACCCCTCCACTTT	CASSLSAGNNSPLHF
.	.	TRBV25-1	TRBJ2-7	TGTGCCAGCAGTCCCACAGGGACCGTCTCCTACGAGCAGTACTTC	CASSPTGTVSYEQYF
.	.	TRBV19	TRBJ1-1	TGTGCCAGTCCTAATCCTCGGAACACTGAAGCTTTCTTT	CASPNPRNTEAFF
.	.	TRBV6-6	TRBJ1-2	TGTGCCAGCAGAGGACAGAACGAGTATGGCTACACCTTC	CASRGQNEYGYTF
TRBD2	.	TRBV11-2	TRBJ2-5	TGTGCCAGCAGCTTCCGGGGGGGCGGGGAGACCCAGTACTTC	CASSFRGGGETQYF
.	once	TRBV10-2	TRBJ2-1	TGCGCCAGCAGTGAGTCGCCGGGAGCCCCCTACAATGAGCAGTTCTTC	CASSESPGAPYNEQFF
TRBD1	.	TRBV5-4	TRBJ2-1	TGTGCCAGCAGCTTGGGGGGACAGGGTAACGATGAGCAGTTCTTC	CASSLGGQGNDEQFF
.	.	TRBV12-5	TRBJ1-5	TGTGCTAGTGGTTTGCAGCCGGGGGGCAATCAGCCCCAGCATTTT	CASGLQPGGNQPQHF